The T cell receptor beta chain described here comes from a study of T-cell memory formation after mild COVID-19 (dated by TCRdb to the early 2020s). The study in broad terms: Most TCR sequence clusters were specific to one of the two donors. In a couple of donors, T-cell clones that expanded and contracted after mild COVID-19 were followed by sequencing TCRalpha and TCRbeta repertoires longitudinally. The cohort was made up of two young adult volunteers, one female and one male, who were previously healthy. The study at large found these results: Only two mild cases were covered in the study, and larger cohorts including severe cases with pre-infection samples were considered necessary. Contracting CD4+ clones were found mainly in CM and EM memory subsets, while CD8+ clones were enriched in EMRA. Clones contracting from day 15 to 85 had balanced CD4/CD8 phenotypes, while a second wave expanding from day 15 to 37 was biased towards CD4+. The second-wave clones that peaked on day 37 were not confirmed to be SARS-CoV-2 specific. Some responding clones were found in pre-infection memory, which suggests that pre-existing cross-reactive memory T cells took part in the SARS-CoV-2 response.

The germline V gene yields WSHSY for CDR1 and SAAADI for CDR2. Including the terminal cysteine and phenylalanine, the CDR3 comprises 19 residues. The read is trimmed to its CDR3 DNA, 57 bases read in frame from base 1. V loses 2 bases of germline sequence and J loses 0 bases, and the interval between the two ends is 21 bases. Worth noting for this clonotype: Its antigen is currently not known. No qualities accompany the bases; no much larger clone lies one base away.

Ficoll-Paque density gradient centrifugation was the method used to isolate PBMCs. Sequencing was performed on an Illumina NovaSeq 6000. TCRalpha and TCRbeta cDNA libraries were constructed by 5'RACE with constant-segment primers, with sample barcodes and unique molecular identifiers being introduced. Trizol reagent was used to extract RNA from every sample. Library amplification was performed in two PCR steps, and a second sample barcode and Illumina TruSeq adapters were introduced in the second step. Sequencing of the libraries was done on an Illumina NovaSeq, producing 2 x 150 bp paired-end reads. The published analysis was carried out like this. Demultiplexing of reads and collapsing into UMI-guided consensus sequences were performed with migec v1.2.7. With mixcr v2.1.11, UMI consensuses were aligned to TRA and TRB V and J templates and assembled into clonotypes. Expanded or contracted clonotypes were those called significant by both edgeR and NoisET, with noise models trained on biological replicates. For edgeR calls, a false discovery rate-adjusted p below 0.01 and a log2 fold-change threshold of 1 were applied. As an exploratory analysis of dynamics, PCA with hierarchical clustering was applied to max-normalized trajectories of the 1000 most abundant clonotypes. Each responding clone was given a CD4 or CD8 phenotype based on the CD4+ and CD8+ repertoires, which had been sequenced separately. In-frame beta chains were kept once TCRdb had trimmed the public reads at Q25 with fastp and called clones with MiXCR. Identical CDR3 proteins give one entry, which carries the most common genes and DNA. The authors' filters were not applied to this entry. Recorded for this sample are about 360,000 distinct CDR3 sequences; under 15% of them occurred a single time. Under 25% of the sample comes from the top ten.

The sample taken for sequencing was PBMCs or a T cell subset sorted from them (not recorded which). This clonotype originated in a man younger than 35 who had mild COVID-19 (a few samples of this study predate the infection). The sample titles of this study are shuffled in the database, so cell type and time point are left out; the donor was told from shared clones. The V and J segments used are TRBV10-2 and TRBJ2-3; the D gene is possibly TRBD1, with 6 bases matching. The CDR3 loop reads CASSERWGPSGASTDTQYF. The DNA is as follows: TGCGCCAGCAGTGAGAGGTGGGGGCCATCCGGTGCGAGCACAGATACGCAGTATTTT.